One sample yielded the 21 T cell receptor beta chains listed below, sequenced in a study of PD-1 blockade in classical Hodgkin lymphoma. Using immunoSEQ multiplex PCR, the repertoire was profiled, and TCRdb retains in-frame clones only, with some absent. The sample has some 34,000 clones, about 89% seen once. As to time point: newly diagnosed, previously untreated cHL patient sample. Magnetic depletion of unwanted cells isolated CD4+ T cells from thawed PBMCs. Sequenced: CD4+ T cells from blood. The receptors here all came from a human donor with classical Hodgkin lymphoma.

The rearrangement links TRBV9 to TRBJ1-2; D uncertain. The CDR3 is 13 residues long. The germline gives CDR1 SGDLS, CDR2 YYNGEE. Trimming removed 4 bases from V and 2 bases from J, with 9 bases in between. CDR3 coding DNA: TGTGCCAGCAGCCCCGACCGAAACTATGGCTACACCTTC. Its translation: CASSPDRNYGYTF. The full variable domain, in which reference TRBV9 and TRBJ1-2 provide the parts outside the CDR3, is DSGVTQTPKHLITATGQRVTLRCSPRSGDLSVYWYQQSLDQGLQFLIQYYNGEERAKGNILERFSAQQFPDLHSELNLSSLELGDSALYFCASSPDRNYGYTFGSGTRLTVV.

This chain links TRBV6-4 with TRBJ1-3, with a possible D match to TRBD1 (6 bases). From germline, CDR1 is MRHNA and CDR2 SNTAGT. Trimming stripped 7 bases from V and 0 bases from J, with 16 bases between. This CDR3 contains 16 residues. CDR3 protein: CASNRQGRFSGNTIYF. DNA for the CDR3: TGTGCCAGCAACCGGCAGGGGCGTTTCTCTGGAAACACCATATATTTT.

The chain combines TRBV11-2 with TRBJ2-7; 12 bases agree with TRBD2. The length of the CDR3 is 15 residues. J lost 2 bases, V lost 6 bases, and 5 bases had no gene match. CDR1 SGHAT and CDR2 FQNNGV come from the germline V gene. The CDR3, as DNA: TGTGCCAGCAGGGGTCTAGCGGGGGGGACCTACGAGCAGTACTTC. This sequence encodes CASRGLAGGTYEQYF.

The V gene is TRBV4-3, the J gene TRBJ2-7, with TRBD2 matching over 8 bases. The CDR3 contains 13 residues. The germline gives CDR1 LGHNA, CDR2 YSLEER. Trimming cost V 2 bases and J 11 bases; bases outside gene matches: 8. The DNA for the CDR3 is TGCGCCAGCAGCCAAAATTTGGGACTAGTTGAGTACTTC. Translated: CASSQNLGLVEYF.

The genes are TRBV10-3 and TRBJ2-7, with D uncertain. V dropped 10 bases and J dropped 4 bases, with 11 bases sitting between them. The CDR3 spans 11 residues. Germline values: CDR1 ENHRY, CDR2 SYGVKD. Here the CDR3 reads CATMGFYEQYF. CDR3 DNA: TGTGCCACCATGGGGTTTTACGAGCAGTACTTC.

This chain joins TRBV5-1 and TRBJ2-7, with D maybe TRBD1 (6 bases). Germline V gives CDR1 SGHRS, CDR2 YFSETQ. This CDR3 region has 14 residues. Between the trimmed V and J ends, which lost 5 bases and 1 base, there was a span of 13 bases. The CDR3 coding sequence is TGCGCCAGCAGGTGGGGGCAGGGTTCCTACGAGCAGTACTTC. Its translation is CASRWGQGSYEQYF.

The chain combines TRBV28 with TRBJ2-7, with 9 bases lining up with TRBD2. The ends lost 5 bases at V and 4 bases at J; junction bases unmatched: 12. The CDR3 extends over 16 amino acids. Germline CDR1 is MDHEN and CDR2 is SYDVKM. The CDR3 bases are TGTGCCAGCAGTCGCCCAGGGGGGCTAGCGGGGTACGAGCAGTACTTC. This sequence encodes CASSRPGGLAGYEQYF.

The chain uses TRBV28 and TRBJ1-6; 8 bases are shared with TRBD1. Germline trimming cut 5 bases from V and 6 bases from J; bases unmatched to any gene: 12. The CDR3 consists of 17 residues. CDR1 and CDR2 from the germline V gene are MDHEN and SYDVKM. The CDR3 DNA reads as TGTGCCAGCAGTGACATAGGACAGGGAAGTAGTAATTCACCCCTCCACTTT. Translating it yields CASSDIGQGSSNSPLHF.

The chain is built from TRBV6-5 and TRBJ2-3, with D unresolved. Germline V lookup: CDR1 MNHEY, CDR2 SVGAGI. This CDR3 has 13 amino acids. V shed 4 bases and J shed 14 bases, with 19 bases lying between them. The CDR3 region has the DNA TGTGCCAGCAGTTCCGCCCAACTCCGAGATCCGTATTTT. As protein: CASSSAQLRDPYF.

The chain carries TRBV4-3 and TRBJ1-4; D remains unclear. Germline V gives CDR1 LGHNA, CDR2 YSLEER. V was shortened by 1 base and J by 8 bases, with 11 bases between the two germline ends. The length of the CDR3 is 14 residues. The CDR3, as DNA: TGCGCCAGCAGCCAAGCCACCACTGCAGAAAAACTGTTTTTT. It codes for CASSQATTAEKLFF.

The chain employs TRBV7-3 and TRBJ1-1; the D is unclear. V was pared by 5 bases and J by 11 bases, with 18 bases between. The germline V gene has CDR1 SGHTA and CDR2 FQGTGA. This CDR3 is 13 amino acids long. The CDR3 DNA is TGTGCCAGCAGCCTCGGAGAGGGATTGGCCGCTTTCTTT. Translated, it gives CASSLGEGLAAFF.

The chain joins TRBV6-6 to TRBJ2-1, with D maybe TRBD1 (5 bases). CDR3 length: 13 amino acids. V was trimmed by 8 bases and J by 0 bases, leaving 8 bases between them. Germline V gene data show CDR1 as MNHNY and CDR2 as SVGAGI (reference sequence). The CDR3 spells CASGADSYNEQFF. Here the CDR3 DNA reads TGTGCCAGCGGGGCAGACTCCTACAATGAGCAGTTCTTC.

This clone was counted only a few times. CDR3 sequence (DNA): TGTGCCAGCTCACTGGGGGAGAACACTGAAGCTTTCTTT. Protein product: CASSLGENTEAFF. V gene TRBV18 combines with J gene TRBJ1-1; D is possibly TRBD1 (5 bases). V was pared by 4 bases and J by 1 base, with 7 bases between. Germline CDR1 reads KGHSH; CDR2 reads LQKENI. This CDR3 has 13 amino acids.

This rearrangement joins TRBV2 to TRBJ2-5, with 9 bases matching TRBD2. The germline V gene encodes CDR1 SNHLY and CDR2 FYNNEI. The CDR3 is 18 residues long. Trimming cost V 5 bases and J 5 bases; bases outside gene matches: 18. DNA for the CDR3: TGTGCCAGCAGTACCCCCCCCGGCGGAGCGGGGGGCTTTGAGACCCAGTACTTC. This sequence encodes CASSTPPGGAGGFETQYF.

This clone has a single count. V is TRBV5-4 and J is TRBJ2-7; perhaps TRBD1 as D (6 bases). V was pared by 4 bases and J by 0 bases, with 11 bases between. Germline V lookup: CDR1 SGHNT, CDR2 YYREEE (reference sequence). The CDR3 consists of 14 residues. This chain's CDR3 is CASSRQDPSYEQYF. CDR3 DNA: TGTGCCAGCAGCCGACAGGATCCCTCCTACGAGCAGTACTTC.

J is TRBJ2-3 and V is TRBV5-6; 11 nucleotides line up with TRBD1. V was pared by 3 bases and J by 5 bases, with 5 bases of the junction left unmatched. The germline CDR1 and CDR2 sequences are SGHDT and YYEEEE. This CDR3 comprises 15 residues. CDR3 sequence (DNA): TGTGCCAGCAGCTCTCCGGGACAGGGGGAAGATACGCAGTATTTT. Protein sequence: CASSSPGQGEDTQYF.

The chain's CDR3 is CASSLGQAAGTDTQYF. The CDR3 bases are TGTGCCAGCAGCTTAGGACAGGCCGCCGGCACAGATACGCAGTATTTT. The chain employs TRBV7-9 and TRBJ2-3; perhaps TRBD1 as D (6 bases). V lost 1 base to trimming and J lost 1 base, with 12 bases between them. This CDR3 has 16 residues. In germline, CDR1 is SEHNR, CDR2 FQNEAQ (reference sequence).

The gene calls are TRBV19 and TRBJ2-1, with D tentatively TRBD2 (7 bases). Trimming took 3 bases from V and 6 from J, leaving 15 bases between them. The V gene's germline CDR1 is LNHDA and CDR2 SQIVND (reference sequence). The length of the CDR3 is 15 residues. The CDR3 DNA sequence: TGTGCCAGTAGTATGTGGGACCGGGGGGCCAATGAGCAGTTCTTC. It encodes CASSMWDRGANEQFF.

V gene TRBV28 combines with J gene TRBJ1-2; D is ambiguous. Germline CDR1 is MDHEN and CDR2 is SYDVKM. Trimming left V 5 bases short and J 1 base short, with 11 bases between. CDR3 length equals 14 residues. DNA of the CDR3: TGTGCCAGCAGTCCCCCTCAGTATAACTATGGCTACACCTTC. Amino acids: CASSPPQYNYGYTF.

A single count supports this clone. The rearrangement uses TRBV10-1 and TRBJ2-5, with a weak D call TRBD2 (6 bases). Germline V gene sequence: CDR1 WNHNN, CDR2 SYGVQD (reference sequence). The CDR3 runs to 13 residues. Trimming shortened V by 6 bases and J by 5 bases, and 13 bases separated the two germline ends. The CDR3 spells CASSPIGGETQYF. The CDR3 nucleotides are TGCGCCAGCAGCCCTATCGGAGGGGAGACCCAGTACTTC.

The chain combines TRBV29-1 with TRBJ2-1; TRBD2 matches at 11 bases. CDR3 length: 15 residues. Unmatched junction bases numbered 13, after V lost 6 bases and J lost 9 bases. Germline V CDR1 and CDR2: SQVTM, ANQGSEA. DNA for the CDR3: TGCAGCGTAGAGAAATTACTAGCGGGAGAGGCTGAGCAGTTCTTC. This gives the protein CSVEKLLAGEAEQFF.